This T cell receptor (beta chain) was recovered during a study of shared clonotypes between healthy human individuals. Study-level background: The study used three CD4 naive, three CD4 memory, two CD8 naive and one CD8 memory plate per donor. Study results and limitations: Four donors showed sharing of approximately 5% of naive CD4 clonotypes.

It was CD45RO-negative cells, positively selected for CCR7, that made up naive CD8 cells, with terminally differentiated effector memory CD45RA+ cells excluded. Looked up from germline, CDR1 is SGDLS and CDR2 is YYNGEE. V was pared by 3 bases and J by 4 bases, with 6 bases between. The CDR3 spans 12 residues. This clone was detected once. Its antigen remains unknown. TCRdb keeps only in-frame clones here, not all; method: immunoSEQ multiplex PCR. The profile covers some 2,000,000 clones, with approximately 94% appearing a single time and 0.9% to 1.4% taken by the ten largest. Sample: naive CD8+ T cells sorted from blood. The rearrangement uses TRBV9 and TRBJ2-3; D gene ambiguous. This clonotype originated in a young man in good health. The CDR3 coding sequence is TGTGCCAGCAGCGAGTCGTCAGATACGCAGTATTTT. Its translation: CASSESSDTQYF.